A selection of T cell receptor beta chains follows, all from one sample in a study of T cells in Graves' hyperthyroidism and ophthalmopathy. TCRdb analysed the multiplex PCR reads with MiXCR anew, one entry per CDR3 protein. The sample shows hundreds of thousands of distinct CDR3 sequences, over 12% of them seen only once. The sample taken for sequencing was blood. These TCRs come from a woman aged 35 to 49 with Graves' ophthalmopathy. CDR3s include the opening cysteine and the closing phenylalanine or tryptophan. Fields, in order: D gene, J gene, clone size, V gene, CDR3 protein, CDR3 DNA. The D gene is left open where the match is weak. Rows give clone size only sometimes, using once, few, many, or a class for an expanded clone.

d_call: TRBD1
j_call: TRBJ1-5
clone_size: NA
v_call: TRBV12-3/TRBV12-4
cdr3_aa: CASSSDRASNQPKHF
cdr3_nt: TGTGCCAGCAGCTCGGACAGGGCTAGCAATCAGCCCAAGCATTTT

d_call: NA
j_call: TRBJ2-5
clone_size: many
v_call: TRBV28
cdr3_aa: CASSLSGPQTQYF
cdr3_nt: TGTGCCAGCAGTTTATCCGGGCCTCAGACCCAGTACTTC

d_call: NA
j_call: TRBJ1-5
clone_size: many
v_call: TRBV6-1
cdr3_aa: CASSDRGEPQHF
cdr3_nt: TGTGCCAGCAGTGACAGGGGCGAGCCCCAGCATTTT

d_call: TRBD2
j_call: TRBJ2-5
clone_size: many
v_call: TRBV12-3/TRBV12-4
cdr3_aa: CASGLVSRERQETQYF
cdr3_nt: TGTGCCAGCGGACTGGTGTCGCGGGAGAGACAAGAGACCCAGTACTTC

d_call: NA
j_call: TRBJ2-3
clone_size: many
v_call: TRBV2
cdr3_aa: CASREPDRDTQYF
cdr3_nt: TGTGCCAGCAGAGAACCCGACCGCGATACGCAGTATTTT

d_call: NA
j_call: TRBJ1-1
clone_size: few
v_call: TRBV12-5
cdr3_aa: CASGLGRGINTEAFF
cdr3_nt: TGTGCTAGTGGTTTGGGCAGGGGAATTAACACTGAAGCTTTCTTT

d_call: TRBD1
j_call: TRBJ1-5
clone_size: few
v_call: TRBV7-9
cdr3_aa: CASSTSAGGTPQHF
cdr3_nt: TGTGCCAGCAGCACATCAGCAGGGGGAACGCCCCAGCATTTT

d_call: NA
j_call: TRBJ2-5
clone_size: many
v_call: TRBV20-1
cdr3_aa: CSCAIHQETQYF
cdr3_nt: TGCTCCTGCGCAATACACCAAGAGACCCAGTACTTC

d_call: NA
j_call: TRBJ1-5
clone_size: NA
v_call: TRBV6-2/TRBV6-3
cdr3_aa: CASSSPPEQPQHF
cdr3_nt: TGTGCCAGCAGTTCGCCCCCGGAACAGCCCCAGCATTTT

d_call: NA
j_call: TRBJ1-2
clone_size: many
v_call: TRBV28
cdr3_aa: CASRPHRAPPNYGYTF
cdr3_nt: TGTGCCAGCAGACCCCACAGGGCGCCTCCTAACTATGGCTACACCTTC

d_call: TRBD1
j_call: TRBJ2-5
clone_size: NA
v_call: TRBV2
cdr3_aa: CASRPGQGAGETQYF
cdr3_nt: TGTGCCAGCAGACCGGGACAGGGGGCCGGAGAGACCCAGTACTTC

d_call: NA
j_call: TRBJ1-1
clone_size: few
v_call: TRBV4-1
cdr3_aa: CASSQDPAVNTEAFF
cdr3_nt: TGCGCCAGCAGCCAAGACCCGGCAGTGAACACTGAAGCTTTCTTT

d_call: TRBD2
j_call: TRBJ2-7
clone_size: few
v_call: TRBV14
cdr3_aa: CASSYSGRNFYEQYF
cdr3_nt: TGTGCCAGCAGCTATAGCGGGAGAAATTTCTACGAGCAGTACTTC

d_call: TRBD1
j_call: TRBJ1-1
clone_size: few
v_call: TRBV6-5
cdr3_aa: CASSYSGQVSGNTEAFF
cdr3_nt: TGTGCCAGCAGTTACTCGGGACAGGTATCGGGGAACACTGAAGCTTTCTTT

d_call: NA
j_call: TRBJ2-2
clone_size: few
v_call: TRBV10-3
cdr3_aa: CAISTLAGELFF
cdr3_nt: TGTGCCATTTCCACCTTGGCCGGGGAGCTGTTTTTT

d_call: NA
j_call: TRBJ2-1
clone_size: NA
v_call: TRBV6-5
cdr3_aa: CASSYKAYNEQFF
cdr3_nt: TGTGCCAGCAGTTACAAGGCCTACAATGAGCAGTTCTTC

d_call: NA
j_call: TRBJ2-5
clone_size: many
v_call: TRBV12-3/TRBV12-4
cdr3_aa: CASNMQLAVPETQYF
cdr3_nt: TGTGCCAGCAACATGCAACTAGCAGTACCGGAGACCCAGTACTTC

d_call: NA
j_call: TRBJ1-1
clone_size: few
v_call: TRBV4-1
cdr3_aa: CASSQGQHKNTEAFF
cdr3_nt: TGCGCCAGCAGCCAAGGCCAACACAAAAACACTGAAGCTTTCTTT

d_call: TRBD1
j_call: TRBJ1-5
clone_size: many
v_call: TRBV5-4
cdr3_aa: CASSRGTDNQPQHF
cdr3_nt: TGTGCCAGCAGCCGTGGGACAGATAATCAGCCCCAGCATTTT

d_call: TRBD1
j_call: TRBJ2-2
clone_size: NA
v_call: TRBV11-3
cdr3_aa: CASSWGTGMAGELFF
cdr3_nt: TGTGCCAGCAGCTGGGGGACAGGGATGGCCGGGGAGCTGTTTTTT

d_call: TRBD1
j_call: TRBJ1-2
clone_size: many
v_call: TRBV2
cdr3_aa: CASSETAGTGGGYTF
cdr3_nt: TGTGCCAGCAGTGAAACAGCCGGGACAGGGGGTGGCTACACCTTC

d_call: TRBD1
j_call: TRBJ1-4
clone_size: NA
v_call: TRBV19
cdr3_aa: CASSGQGVEEKLFF
cdr3_nt: TGTGCCAGTAGTGGACAGGGAGTGGAGGAAAAACTGTTTTTT